In this sample, the clone carrying this T cell receptor beta chain turned up a few times. The antigen is undetermined. V lost 4 bases, J lost 3 bases, and 5 bases stayed unmatched. The CDR3 is 15 residues long. The germline V gene encodes CDR1 LGHDT and CDR2 YNNKEL (reference sequence). This entry comes from a study of early T cells in non-severe SARS-CoV-2 infection. In the study overall: Chains were not paired, and sequencing was done on bulk RNA from unsorted whole blood. Study-wide results and limits: Missing private and CD4 specificities, VDJdb matching favored anti-spike CD8 responses.

Individual cDNA molecules were tagged with unique molecular identifiers, the study reported. TCRdb reanalysed the 5' RACE reads using MiXCR and keeps one entry per CDR3 protein. Of roughly 80,000 distinct CDR3 sequences detected, less than 20% appear once; the ten largest clones hold 9.5% to 15%. The sequenced sample consisted of whole blood. The clonotype originates from an adult who was a healthcare worker with PCR-confirmed SARS-CoV-2 infection or an uninfected control (not recorded which). The chain recombines TRBV3-1 with TRBJ2-7, with 11 bases identical to TRBD2. The CDR3 spells CASSRATSGIYEQYF. In nucleotides, the CDR3 is TGTGCCAGCAGCCGGGCGACTAGCGGGATCTACGAGCAGTACTTC.